This section outlines one TCR beta chain sequence together with its context. Its specificity is unknown. Then a second PCR, running about 7 to 11 cycles, was carried out with a sample-barcoded 5' primer and a J-beta primer mix. One entry per CDR3 protein results from TCRdb running MiXCR on the 5' RACE reads. Of about 1,600,000 distinct CDR3 sequences listed, 42% were seen once; the top ten hold roughly 8.2%. This specimen comes from a study of blood T cells in healthy people across ages. This CDR3 contains 17 residues. Study-wide points: The lack of PBMC sorting stopped any conclusive naive versus antigen-experienced comparison.

Material for sequencing was blood. The source is a woman aged 18-29 years in good health. This chain uses TRBV21-1 with TRBJ1-6; TRBD1 is the table's D call and was not checked against the DNA. TRBV21-1 constitutes a pseudogene. DNA for the CDR3: TGTGCCAGCAGCAAAGGCGCGGGGCCTATCAATAATTCACCCCTCCACTTT. This gives the protein CASSKGAGPINNSPLHF.